Each of the 28 T cell receptor beta chains below was sequenced from the same sample in a study of blood T cell repertoires in COVID-19. Assay: immunoSEQ multiplex PCR; the TCRdb copy retains only in-frame clones and omits some. The table shows 300,000 to 350,000 clones, with approximately 82% occurring only once. The sample taken for sequencing was peripheral blood. The receptors derive from a man aged 30-40 years with active or convalescent COVID-19.

In DNA, the CDR3 is TGTGCCAGCAGCAAAGCGGGAGAGCGGTCTTATCTATACGCATACGAGCAGTACTTC. Translated, it gives CASSKAGERSYLYAYEQYF. V and J are TRBV7-9 and TRBJ2-7; 8 nucleotides align to TRBD2. This CDR3 region has 19 residues. Per germline, CDR1 SEHNR and CDR2 FQNEAQ (reference sequence). V lost 5 bases, J lost 4 bases, and 22 bases stayed unmatched.

V usage is TRBV28 and J usage is TRBJ1-6, with D uncertain. V lost 5 bases, J lost 4 bases, and 6 bases lay in between. Looked up from germline, CDR1 is MDHEN and CDR2 is SYDVKM. The CDR3 is made up of 13 amino acids. CDR3 coding DNA: TGTGCCAGCAGTACGGGGTATAATTCACCCCTCCACTTT. Its protein is CASSTGYNSPLHF.

This clone was picked up a small number of times. The chain is built from TRBV4-2 and TRBJ1-6; TRBD1 matches 7 bases. The junction had 11 bases not matched to a gene; V was cut back by 5 bases and J by 4 bases. The germline V gene has CDR1 LGHNA and CDR2 YNFKEQ. The CDR3 has 17 amino acids. The CDR3 protein is CASSSTGDGAYNSPLHF. The CDR3 DNA reads TGTGCCAGCAGCAGTACAGGGGACGGGGCTTATAATTCACCCCTCCACTTT.

The rearrangement links TRBV6-2 or TRBV6-3 to TRBJ2-7, with TRBD2 matching 7 bases. Germline CDR1 reads MNHEY; CDR2 reads SVGEGT. V shed 4 bases and J 3 bases; nucleotides not matched to a gene: 9. This CDR3 is built from 15 residues. CDR3 loop: CASSSPSGGHYEQYF. CDR3 DNA: TGTGCCAGCAGTTCCCCTAGCGGCGGCCACTACGAGCAGTACTTC.

The CDR3, as DNA: TGTGCCAGTAGCCGACAGGGGGGAACCTATGGCTACACCTTC. This encodes CASSRQGGTYGYTF. V gene TRBV19 combines with J gene TRBJ1-2; 9 nucleotides agree with TRBD1. V dropped 6 bases and J dropped 4; count of bases not matched to a gene: 6. The CDR3 runs to 14 residues. CDR1 and CDR2 (germline): LNHDA, SQIVND (reference sequence).

The rearrangement uses TRBV7-8 and TRBJ1-1; 7 positions agree with TRBD1. CDR3 length: 13 residues. V lost 5 bases and J lost 5; bases outside the gene matches: 5. Germline V gene data show CDR1 as SGHVS and CDR2 as FQNEAQ. CDR3 protein: CASSQQGRTEAFF. Written as DNA, the CDR3 is TGTGCCAGCAGCCAACAGGGGAGGACTGAAGCTTTCTTT.

The genes are TRBV27 and TRBJ2-1; the match to TRBD2 covers 8 bases. V lost 2 bases to trimming and J lost 9 bases; unmatched junction nucleotides: 6. The CDR3 totals 14 residues. Germline loops: CDR1 MNHEY, CDR2 SMNVEV (reference sequence). DNA of the CDR3: TGTGCCAGCAGTTTAGGCGGGGGGACCGGTGAGCAGTTCTTC. Amino acid sequence: CASSLGGGTGEQFF.

V and J are TRBV7-3 and TRBJ2-2; 7 bases align to TRBD2. V lost 0 bases, J lost 1 base, and 2 bases stayed unmatched. Germline V CDR1 and CDR2: SGHTA, FQGTGA. This CDR3 has 16 residues. CDR3 sequence: CASSLTTSVNTGELFF. The CDR3 DNA follows: TGTGCCAGCAGCTTAACTACTAGCGTGAACACCGGGGAGCTGTTTTTT.

The chain joins TRBV25-1 to TRBJ2-2; D not resolved. Deletions cut 3 bases from V and 8 bases from J, with 10 bases between. The CDR3 runs to 13 residues. CDR1 and CDR2 (germline): MGHDK, SYGVNS. CDR3 DNA sequence: TGTGCCAGCAGTGAGGTTGGCAGGGGGGAGCTGTTTTTT. It is translated as CASSEVGRGELFF.

The chain employs TRBV9 and TRBJ2-7; D uncertain. Germline V gives CDR1 SGDLS, CDR2 YYNGEE. Trimming shortened V by 4 bases and J by 4 bases, and 15 bases separated the two germline ends. This CDR3 is built from 14 residues. The CDR3 DNA is TGTGCCAGCAGCCCCACCCCCGGAGTTTACGAGCAGTACTTC. It specifies CASSPTPGVYEQYF.

This clone was observed a single time. This chain connects TRBV28 to TRBJ2-1, with D maybe TRBD1 (6 bases). With 6 bases removed from V and 2 bases from J, the gap between germline ends came to 14 bases. The germline gives CDR1 MDHEN, CDR2 SYDVKM. The CDR3 sequence is 15 residues long. The chain's CDR3 is CASSLQGSAYNEQFF. The CDR3 DNA is TGTGCCAGCAGCCTACAGGGCAGTGCCTACAATGAGCAGTTCTTC.

This sequence joins TRBV6-2 or TRBV6-3 and TRBJ2-2; 10 nucleotides align to TRBD2. V lost 0 bases to trimming and J lost 2 bases; unmatched junction nucleotides: 9. Germline CDR1 and CDR2: MNHEY and SVGEGT. The CDR3 extends over 19 amino acids. The CDR3: CASSYSELAGVYNTGELFF. CDR3 nucleotide sequence: TGTGCCAGCAGTTACTCGGAGCTAGCGGGAGTGTATAACACCGGGGAGCTGTTTTTT.

The V and J genes are TRBV11-3 and TRBJ1-1; possible D gene TRBD1, 5 bases. Germline CDR1 SGHNT, CDR2 YENEEA. This CDR3 is built from 15 residues. With 7 bases removed from V and 1 base from J, the gap between germline ends came to 16 bases. CDR3 loop: CASTPGGEPNTEAFF. For the CDR3, the DNA is TGTGCCAGCACCCCGGGGGGAGAACCGAACACTGAAGCTTTCTTT.

J is TRBJ2-3 and V is TRBV7-2; D is uncertain. Deletions cut 1 base from V and 2 bases from J, with 7 bases between. This CDR3 contains 14 residues. Germline CDR1 SGHTA, CDR2 FQGNSA. In nucleotides, the CDR3 is TGTGCCAGCAGCTTAGACAGACACACAGATACGCAGTATTTT. The encoded protein is CASSLDRHTDTQYF.

J is TRBJ2-7 and V is TRBV25-1; no firm D call. Germline assignment: CDR1 MGHDK and CDR2 SYGVNS. This CDR3 comprises 11 residues. V was shortened by 5 bases and J by 6 bases, with 8 bases between the two germline ends. The CDR3 bases are TGTGCCAGCAGTTACGGCGGCGAGCAGTACTTC. Translating gives CASSYGGEQYF.

J is TRBJ2-3 and V is TRBV9; weak D call: TRBD1 (6 bases). The CDR3 contains 14 residues. The germline V gene has CDR1 SGDLS and CDR2 YYNGEE. Trimming left V 3 bases short and J 1 base short, with 9 bases between. Here the CDR3 reads CASSEYRGTDTQYF. CDR3 bases: TGTGCCAGCAGCGAATACAGGGGCACAGATACGCAGTATTTT.

V gene TRBV7-9 combines with J gene TRBJ1-1, with TRBD1 matching over 8 bases. Per germline, CDR1 SEHNR and CDR2 FQNEAQ (reference sequence). J lost 1 base, V lost 7 bases, and 5 bases had no gene match. This CDR3 region has 14 residues. DNA of the CDR3: TGTGCCAGCATGGTAGACAGGGGGAACACTGAAGCTTTCTTT. Translated, it gives CASMVDRGNTEAFF.

The chain combines TRBV24-1 with TRBJ2-1; 9 positions agree with TRBD2. The CDR3 has 16 residues. Germline values: CDR1 KGHDR, CDR2 SFDVKD. The ends lost 3 bases at V and 0 bases at J; junction bases unmatched: 2. The CDR3 DNA follows: TGTGCCACCAGTGATACTAGCGGGCCCTCCTACAATGAGCAGTTCTTC. Its protein product is CATSDTSGPSYNEQFF.

This clone was seen a handful of times. This chain uses TRBV7-2 with TRBJ2-1; 8 bases align to TRBD2. Looked up from germline, CDR1 is SGHTA and CDR2 is FQGNSA. CDR3 length equals 16 residues. V trimming: 6 bases; J trimming: 0 bases; junction bases outside the gene matches: 7. CDR3 sequence: CASRSRAGASYNEQFF. The CDR3 bases are TGTGCCAGCAGATCTCGAGCGGGAGCCTCCTACAATGAGCAGTTCTTC. Full variable domain (rest looked up from reference TRBV7-2 and TRBJ2-1): GAGVSQSPSNKVTEKGKDVELRCDPISGHTALYWYRQSLGQGLEFLIYFQGNSAPDKSGLPSDRFSAERTGGSVSTLTIQRTQQEDSAVYLCASRSRAGASYNEQFFGPGTRLTVL.

The V gene is TRBV18, the J gene TRBJ1-3, with TRBD1 matching 7 bases. CDR3 length equals 15 residues. Germline loops: CDR1 KGHSH, CDR2 LQKENI. The V segment lost 7 bases and the J segment 3 bases; nucleotides outside the gene matches: 9. The CDR3 sequence: CASFRQGLFGNTIYF. CDR3 DNA sequence: TGTGCCAGCTTCCGACAGGGCCTCTTTGGAAACACCATATATTTT.

The V gene is TRBV10-3, the J gene TRBJ2-1, with a tentative D call TRBD2 (6 bases). CDR3 length: 16 amino acids. The germline gives CDR1 ENHRY, CDR2 SYGVKD. The ends were cut back, 3 bases at V and 8 bases at J, with 20 bases in the middle. CDR3 in amino acids: CAISDNGGKVVYEQFF. The DNA of the CDR3 is TGTGCCATCAGTGATAATGGCGGGAAAGTCGTCTATGAGCAGTTCTTC.

The J gene is TRBJ1-2, the V gene TRBV6-6; D possibly corresponds to TRBD1 (6 bases). From germline, CDR1 is MNHNY and CDR2 SVGAGI (reference sequence). V was shortened by 6 bases and J by 0 bases, with 8 bases between the two germline ends. The CDR3 length is 13 residues. CDR3 nucleotide sequence: TGTGCCAGCAGCAGGGGATCTAACTATGGCTACACCTTC. Amino acids: CASSRGSNYGYTF.

The chain employs TRBV7-3 and TRBJ2-3; 7 nucleotides match TRBD2. The length of the CDR3 is 14 residues. Looked up from germline, CDR1 is SGHTA and CDR2 is FQGTGA. The trim removed 1 base at V and 4 bases at J, leaving 2 bases unmatched. The CDR3 DNA is TGTGCCAGCAGCTTAAGGGGGGGTTCAGATACGCAGTATTTT. This sequence encodes CASSLRGGSDTQYF.

This chain joins TRBV7-2 and TRBJ1-6, with D possibly being TRBD1 (5 bases). Germline values: CDR1 SGHTA, CDR2 FQGNSA. V shed 10 bases and J shed 6 bases, with 16 bases lying between them. The CDR3 length is 14 residues. CDR3 loop: CATQPGGVNSPLHF. In DNA form, the CDR3 reads TGTGCCACCCAGCCCGGAGGGGTTAATTCACCCCTCCACTTT.

V usage is TRBV11-3 and J usage is TRBJ2-3; D might be TRBD1 (6 bases). The CDR3 is 15 residues long. Germline V lookup: CDR1 SGHNT, CDR2 YENEEA. V was trimmed by 1 base and J by 4 bases, leaving 12 bases between them. CDR3 sequence: CASSLGGGESDTQYF. The DNA of the CDR3 is TGTGCCAGCAGCTTAGGTGGGGGCGAGTCAGATACGCAGTATTTT. Complete variable domain (other parts from reference TRBV11-3 and TRBJ2-3): EAGVVQSPRYKIIEKKQPVAFWCNPISGHNTLYWYLQNLGQGPELLIRYENEEAVDDSQLPKDRFSAERLKGVDSTLKIQPAELGDSAVYLCASSLGGGESDTQYFGPGTRLTVL.

CDR3 sequence: CASRREKNTGELFF. The CDR3 nucleotides read TGTGCCAGCCGGCGGGAAAAAAACACCGGGGAGCTGTTTTTT. V gene TRBV25-1 combines with J gene TRBJ2-2, with D maybe TRBD2 (6 bases). V was clipped by 8 bases and J by 2 bases, with 12 bases between them. This CDR3 comprises 14 residues. Germline-derived CDR1 and CDR2 are MGHDK and SYGVNS.

Concerning this clone itself: Other nucleotide sequences in the sample specify the same CDR3. V gene TRBV27 combines with J gene TRBJ1-1, with D tentatively TRBD1 (5 bases). The CDR3 is 13 amino acids. V lost 6 bases, J lost 5 bases, and 13 bases lay in between. The germline gives CDR1 MNHEY, CDR2 SMNVEV (reference sequence). CDR3: CASSLGRGTEAFF. DNA for the CDR3: TGTGCCAGCAGCCTCGGGAGGGGAACTGAAGCTTTCTTT.

The chain uses TRBV5-1 and TRBJ2-7, with D possibly being TRBD1 (6 bases). CDR1 and CDR2 (germline): SGHRS, YFSETQ. The CDR3 has 14 amino acids. V lost 4 bases and J 3 bases, leaving 14 bases between the germline ends. CDR3 amino acids: CASSLGQPGYEQYF. The CDR3 DNA reads TGCGCCAGCAGCCTCGGACAGCCCGGCTACGAGCAGTACTTC.